The 21 T cell receptor beta chains below all came from one sample that was sequenced in a study of CD8+ T cells in alopecia areata. Treatment defined: oral pan-JAK inhibitor, 5-10 mg twice daily. It was cDNA, reverse transcribed from extracted RNA, that served as the sequencing template. Here immunoSEQ multiplex PCR was the method, and the copy in TCRdb shows in-frame clones only, minus some. The sample contains 85,000 to 110,000 clones, 85% to 90% of which appear only once. The source material was CD8+ T cells sorted from blood, sampled between weeks 30 and 35, from a patient treated with tofacitinib. Receptors originate from a human donor with alopecia areata.

This clone was seen a handful of times. Other DNA sequences in the sample encode the same CDR3. The V gene is TRBV29-1, the J gene TRBJ2-3; D is undetermined. V was cut by 7 bases and J by 4 bases, with 12 bases left in between. The CDR3 consists of 12 residues. CDR1 is SQVTM and CDR2 is ANQGSEA in the germline V gene. The CDR3 protein is CSARVGADTQYF. In nucleotides, the CDR3 is TGCAGCGCGAGAGTGGGTGCAGATACGCAGTATTTT.

The chain employs TRBV27 and TRBJ2-7, with a possible D match to TRBD2 (5 bases). CDR1 and CDR2 (germline): MNHEY, SMNVEV (reference sequence). Trimming left V 5 bases short and J 4 bases short, with 15 bases between. This CDR3 has 14 residues. For the CDR3, the DNA is TGTGCCAGCAGTCCCCGGACTGTGGGTTACGAGCAGTACTTC. It codes for CASSPRTVGYEQYF.

The chain carries TRBV11-2 and TRBJ2-7; the D gene is possibly TRBD2 (5 bases). Trimming shortened V by 5 bases and J by 1 base, and 12 bases separated the two germline ends. Germline CDR1 and CDR2: SGHAT and FQNNGV. The CDR3 is 14 amino acids. The CDR3 sequence is CASSLLRGSYEQYF. DNA of the CDR3: TGTGCCAGCAGCCTTCTCCGGGGTTCCTACGAGCAGTACTTC.

With respect to this clone: At one boundary the junction diverges from the germline segment, which might be a read error. The V gene is TRBV9, the J gene TRBJ2-7; D is uncertain. Germline-derived CDR1 and CDR2 are SGDLS and YYNGEE. The CDR3 is made up of 13 amino acids. The CDR3 loop reads CASSAADRAYPHF. CDR3 sequence (DNA): TGTGCCAGCAGCGCAGCCGACCGGGCCTACCCCCACTTC.

The rearrangement joins TRBV6-5 to TRBJ2-1, with D unclear. The CDR3 runs to 15 residues. Germline V gene sequence: CDR1 MNHEY, CDR2 SVGAGI. V was cut by 0 bases and J by 8 bases, with 14 bases left in between. Written as DNA, the CDR3 is TGTGCCAGCAGTTACTCCTCGGCCGAACAAGATGAGCAGTTCTTC. Translated, it gives CASSYSSAEQDEQFF.

This rearrangement joins TRBV7-6 to TRBJ2-2; 10 bases map to TRBD2. The CDR3 covers 16 residues. V was pared by 1 base and J by 3 bases, with 2 bases of the junction left unmatched. The germline V gene has CDR1 SGHVS and CDR2 FNYEAQ. The CDR3 nucleotides are TGTGCCAGCAGCTTAGAAGCGGGAGGGGACACCGGGGAGCTGTTTTTT. Translating it yields CASSLEAGGDTGELFF. The full variable domain, in which reference TRBV7-6 and TRBJ2-2 provide the parts outside the CDR3, is GAGVSQSPRYKVTKRGQDVALRCDPISGHVSLYWYRQALGQGPEFLTYFNYEAQQDKSGLPNDRFSAERPEGSISTLTIQRTEQRDSAMYRCASSLEAGGDTGELFFGEGSRLTVL.

This clone was seen just once. This sequence joins TRBV5-4 and TRBJ2-7; weak D call: TRBD1 (6 bases). V was pared by 2 bases and J by 1 base, with 10 bases between. The germline CDR1 and CDR2 sequences are SGHNT and YYREEE (reference sequence). The CDR3 consists of 14 residues. CDR3 nucleotide sequence: TGTGCCAGCAGCTTTTTCACAGGGTCCTACGAGCAGTACTTC. Its protein is CASSFFTGSYEQYF.

This chain uses TRBV30 with TRBJ2-1, with 9 bases that match TRBD2. This CDR3 comprises 14 residues. Trimming took 2 bases from V and 4 from J; bases not matched to a gene: 3. Germline CDR1 GTSNPN, CDR2 SVGIG (reference sequence). CDR3: CAWSRREGYNEQFF. Here the CDR3 DNA reads TGTGCCTGGAGTAGGCGGGAGGGATACAATGAGCAGTTCTTC. Full variable domain (rest looked up from reference TRBV30 and TRBJ2-1): SQTIHQWPATLVQPVGSPLSLECTVEGTSNPNLYWYRQAAGRGLQLLFYSVGIGQISSEVPQNLSASRPQDRQFILSSKKLLLSDSGFYLCAWSRREGYNEQFFGPGTRLTVL.

The chain couples TRBV19 to TRBJ1-5; D gene uncertain. V lost 7 bases and J lost 6, with 10 bases in between. The CDR3 sequence is 12 residues long. Germline CDR1 reads LNHDA; CDR2 reads SQIVND (reference sequence). CDR3 sequence reads: CASTEDSQPQHF. CDR3 nucleotides: TGTGCCAGTACTGAGGATAGTCAGCCCCAGCATTTT.

The rearrangement joins TRBV21-1 to TRBJ2-4; TRBD2 was called by the table and not checked on the DNA. TRBV21-1 counts as a pseudogene. The CDR3 has 15 amino acids. Written as DNA, the CDR3 is TGTGCCAGCAACCCATGGGGGGGAGCCAAAAACATTCAGTACTTC. Its protein product is CASNPWGGAKNIQYF.

To note about this clone: Distinct nucleotide sequences in the sample also encode this CDR3. This sequence joins TRBV27 and TRBJ1-5; D is undetermined. CDR1 and CDR2 from the germline V gene are MNHEY and SMNVEV (reference sequence). The V end was cut by 2 bases, the J end by 3 bases, with 8 bases between. The CDR3 covers 14 residues. CDR3 sequence (DNA): TGTGCCAGCAGTTTAACGGCTTCCAATCAGCCCCAGCATTTT. Translating it yields CASSLTASNQPQHF.

The V and J genes are TRBV14 and TRBJ1-2, with a tentative D call TRBD1 (6 bases). The V gene lost 3 bases and the J gene lost 2 bases, with 7 bases spanning the gap. Germline CDR1 and CDR2: SGHDN and FVKESK. The CDR3 loop spans 13 amino acids. CDR3 amino acids: CASSHDRNYGYTF. In DNA form, the CDR3 reads TGTGCCAGCAGCCATGACAGGAACTATGGCTACACCTTC.

The chain is built from TRBV5-4 and TRBJ2-7; D not certain. CDR1 and CDR2 (germline): SGHNT, YYREEE (reference sequence). The CDR3 is 14 residues long. Trimming cost V 0 bases and J 7 bases, with 14 bases left between them. The CDR3 DNA sequence: TGTGCCAGCAGCTTGGGCGAGACCCCTAGGGAGCAGTACTTC. This codes for CASSLGETPREQYF.

The chain is built from TRBV7-9 and TRBJ2-1, with D perhaps TRBD1 or TRBD2 (5 bases each). Germline V lookup: CDR1 SEHNR, CDR2 FQNEAQ (reference sequence). The CDR3 covers 10 residues. V was trimmed by 5 bases and J by 13 bases, leaving 9 bases between them. CDR3 residues: CASSQGEQFF. As DNA, the CDR3 is TGTGCCAGCAGCCAGGGAGAACAGTTCTTC.

The chain joins TRBV6-6 to TRBJ2-1; D remains unclear. The CDR3 is 13 amino acids. Trimming pared 2 bases from V and 7 bases from J, leaving 9 bases between. Germline lookup yields CDR1 MNHNY and CDR2 SVGAGI (reference sequence). CDR3 loop: CASSYVRQNEQFF. The CDR3 DNA follows: TGTGCCAGCAGTTACGTGCGCCAAAATGAGCAGTTCTTC.

The chain is built from TRBV5-6 and TRBJ2-5, with 9 positions matching TRBD1. Trimming took 4 bases from V and 4 from J; bases not matched to a gene: 14. CDR1 is SGHDT and CDR2 is YYEEEE in the germline V gene. CDR3 length: 17 amino acids. CDR3 protein: CASSPWYGTGTVETQYF. Here the CDR3 DNA reads TGTGCCAGCAGCCCATGGTACGGGACAGGGACCGTAGAGACCCAGTACTTC.

Concerning this clone itself: The same CDR3 arises from other DNA sequences in this sample as well. The chain links TRBV7-9 to TRBJ1-1, with D unresolved. Germline CDR1 and CDR2: SEHNR and FQNEAQ (reference sequence). This CDR3 spans 11 amino acids. V lost 3 bases and J lost 4, with 3 bases in between. The CDR3: CASSFVTEAFF. CDR3 sequence (DNA): TGTGCCAGCAGCTTCGTCACTGAAGCTTTCTTT. The whole variable domain, remainder taken from reference TRBV7-9 and TRBJ1-1, is DTGVSQNPRHKITKRGQNVTFRCDPISEHNRLYWYRQTLGQGPEFLTYFQNEAQLEKSRLLSDRFSAERPKGSFSTLEIQRTEQGDSAMYLCASSFVTEAFFGQGTRLTVV.

The chain has TRBV9 and TRBJ2-7, with D perhaps matching TRBD2 (6 bases). V gave up 0 bases and J gave up 2 bases, with 12 bases separating them. The CDR3 is made up of 15 amino acids. Germline V gene data show CDR1 as SGDLS and CDR2 as YYNGEE. The CDR3: CASSVDSGGTYEQYF. The CDR3 bases are TGTGCCAGCAGCGTAGATAGCGGAGGGACCTACGAGCAGTACTTC.

The V and J genes are TRBV7-3 and TRBJ2-7, with D tentatively TRBD1 (5 bases). V was cut by 2 bases and J by 4 bases, with 12 bases left in between. Germline V CDR1 and CDR2: SGHTA, FQGTGA. The CDR3 sequence is 14 residues long. The CDR3: CASSLEDRTYEQYF. CDR3 bases: TGTGCCAGCAGCTTAGAGGACCGGACATACGAGCAGTACTTC.

The V call is TRBV7-9, the J call TRBJ2-1; D assignment may be TRBD1 or TRBD2 (6 bases each). Trimming left V 5 bases short and J 6 bases short, with 11 bases between. There are 13 residues in the CDR3. Germline-derived CDR1 and CDR2 are SEHNR and FQNEAQ (reference sequence). CDR3 region: CASSLGGINEQFF. The CDR3 bases are TGTGCCAGCAGCCTGGGGGGCATCAATGAGCAGTTCTTC.

A single count supports this clone. V and J are TRBV5-1 and TRBJ2-7, with D possibly matching TRBD2 (5 bases). The germline gives CDR1 SGHRS, CDR2 YFSETQ. The V end was cut by 4 bases, the J end by 3 bases, with 17 bases between. CDR3 size: 15 residues. This chain's CDR3 is CASSDESGWNYEQYF. The CDR3 bases are TGCGCCAGCAGCGATGAGTCGGGGTGGAACTACGAGCAGTACTTC.